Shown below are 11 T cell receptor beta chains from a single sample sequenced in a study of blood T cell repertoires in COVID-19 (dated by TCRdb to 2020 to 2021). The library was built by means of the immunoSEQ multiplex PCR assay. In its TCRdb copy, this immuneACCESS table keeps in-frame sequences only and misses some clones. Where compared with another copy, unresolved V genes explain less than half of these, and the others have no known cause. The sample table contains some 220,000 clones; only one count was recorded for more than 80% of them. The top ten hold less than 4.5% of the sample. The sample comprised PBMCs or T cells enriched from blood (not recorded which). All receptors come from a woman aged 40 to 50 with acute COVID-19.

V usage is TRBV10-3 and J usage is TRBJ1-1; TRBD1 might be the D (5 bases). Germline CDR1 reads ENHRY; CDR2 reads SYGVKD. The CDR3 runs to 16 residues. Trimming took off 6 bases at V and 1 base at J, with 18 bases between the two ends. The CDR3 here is CAISPTTTGGNTEAFF. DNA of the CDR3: TGTGCCATCAGCCCAACGACTACGGGGGGGAACACTGAAGCTTTCTTT.

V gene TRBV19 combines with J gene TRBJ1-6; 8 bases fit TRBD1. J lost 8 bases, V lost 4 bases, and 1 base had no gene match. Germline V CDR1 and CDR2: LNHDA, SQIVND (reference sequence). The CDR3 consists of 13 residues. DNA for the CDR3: TGTGCCAGTAGTACGACAGGGGATTCACCCCTCCACTTT. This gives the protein CASSTTGDSPLHF.

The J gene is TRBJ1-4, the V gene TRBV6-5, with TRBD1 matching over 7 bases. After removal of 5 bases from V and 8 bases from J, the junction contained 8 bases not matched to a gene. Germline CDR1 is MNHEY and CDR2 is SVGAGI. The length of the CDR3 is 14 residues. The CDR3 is CASSNGQAWEKLFF. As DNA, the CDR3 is TGTGCCAGCAGTAATGGACAGGCATGGGAAAAACTGTTTTTT.

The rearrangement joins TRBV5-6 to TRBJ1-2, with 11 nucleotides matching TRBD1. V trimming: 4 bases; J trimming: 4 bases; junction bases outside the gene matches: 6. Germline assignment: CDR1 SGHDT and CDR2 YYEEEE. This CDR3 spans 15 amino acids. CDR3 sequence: CASSLWTGGAYGYTF. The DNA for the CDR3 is TGTGCCAGCAGCCTATGGACAGGGGGCGCCTATGGCTACACCTTC.

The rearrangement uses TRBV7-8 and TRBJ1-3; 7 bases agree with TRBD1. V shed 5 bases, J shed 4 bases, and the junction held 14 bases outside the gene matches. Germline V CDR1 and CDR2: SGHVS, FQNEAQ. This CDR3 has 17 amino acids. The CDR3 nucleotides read TGTGCCAGCAGCCAAACAGGGGTACATGGGGGGGGAAACACCATATATTTT. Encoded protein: CASSQTGVHGGGNTIYF.

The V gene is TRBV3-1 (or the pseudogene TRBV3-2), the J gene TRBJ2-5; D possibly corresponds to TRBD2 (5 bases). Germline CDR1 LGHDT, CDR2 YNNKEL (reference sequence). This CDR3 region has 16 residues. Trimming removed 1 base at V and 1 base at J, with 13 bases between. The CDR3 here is CASSQGTSRVQETQYF. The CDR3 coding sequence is TGTGCCAGCAGCCAAGGGACGTCGCGGGTCCAAGAGACCCAGTACTTC.

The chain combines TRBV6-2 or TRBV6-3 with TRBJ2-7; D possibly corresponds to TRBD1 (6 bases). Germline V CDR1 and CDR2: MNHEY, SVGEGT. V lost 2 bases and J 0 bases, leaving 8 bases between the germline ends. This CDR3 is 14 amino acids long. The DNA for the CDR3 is TGTGCCAGCAGTTACGGACAGAGCTCCTACGAGCAGTACTTC. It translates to CASSYGQSSYEQYF.

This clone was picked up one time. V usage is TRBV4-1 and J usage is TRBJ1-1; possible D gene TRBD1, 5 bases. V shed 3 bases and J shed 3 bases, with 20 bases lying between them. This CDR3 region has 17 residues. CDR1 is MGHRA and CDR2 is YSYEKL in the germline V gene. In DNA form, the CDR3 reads TGCGCCAGCAGCCATGAACACGGACAAATCAGCCACACTGAAGCTTTCTTT. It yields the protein CASSHEHGQISHTEAFF.

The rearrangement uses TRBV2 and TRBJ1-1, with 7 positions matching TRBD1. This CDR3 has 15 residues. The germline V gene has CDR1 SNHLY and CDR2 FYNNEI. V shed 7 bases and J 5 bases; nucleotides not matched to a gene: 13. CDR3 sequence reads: CASTFRRTGGTEAFF. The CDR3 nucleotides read TGTGCCAGCACTTTCAGACGGACAGGCGGTACTGAAGCTTTCTTT.

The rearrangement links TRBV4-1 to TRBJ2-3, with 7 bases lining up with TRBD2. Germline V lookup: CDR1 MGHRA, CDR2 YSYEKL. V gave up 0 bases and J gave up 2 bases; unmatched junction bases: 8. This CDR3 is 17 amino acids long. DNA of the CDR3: TGCGCCAGCAGCCAAGATCTCGGGGGGACCGCCACAGATACGCAGTATTTT. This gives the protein CASSQDLGGTATDTQYF.

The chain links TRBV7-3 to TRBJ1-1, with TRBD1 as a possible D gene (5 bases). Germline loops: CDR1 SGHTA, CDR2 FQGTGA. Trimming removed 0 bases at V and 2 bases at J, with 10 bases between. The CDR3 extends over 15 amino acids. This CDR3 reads CASSLTGATNTEAFF. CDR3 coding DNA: TGTGCCAGCAGCTTAACAGGGGCTACCAACACTGAAGCTTTCTTT. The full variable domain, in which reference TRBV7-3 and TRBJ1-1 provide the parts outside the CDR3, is GAGVSQTPSNKVTEKGKYVELRCDPISGHTALYWYRQSLGQGPEFLIYFQGTGAADDSGLPNDRFFAVRPEGSVSTLKIQRTERGDSAVYLCASSLTGATNTEAFFGQGTRLTVV.